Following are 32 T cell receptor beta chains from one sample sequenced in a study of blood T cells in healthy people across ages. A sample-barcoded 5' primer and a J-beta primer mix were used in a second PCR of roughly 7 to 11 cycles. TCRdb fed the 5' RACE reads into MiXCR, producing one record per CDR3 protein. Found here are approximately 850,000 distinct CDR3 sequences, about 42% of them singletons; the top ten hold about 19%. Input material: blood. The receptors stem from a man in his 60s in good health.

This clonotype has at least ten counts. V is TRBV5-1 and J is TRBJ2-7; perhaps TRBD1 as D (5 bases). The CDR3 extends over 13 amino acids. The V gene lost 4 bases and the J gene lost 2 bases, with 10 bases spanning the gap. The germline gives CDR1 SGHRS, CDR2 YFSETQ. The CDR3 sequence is CASSKDIAYEQYF. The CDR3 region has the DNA TGCGCCAGCAGCAAGGACATTGCCTACGAGCAGTACTTC.

CDR3 protein: CASSQEGTGLSTYGYTF. As DNA, the CDR3 is TGCGCCAGCAGCCAAGAAGGGACAGGGCTGAGTACCTATGGCTACACCTTC. V gene TRBV4-3 combines with J gene TRBJ1-2; 9 bases agree with TRBD1. Germline assignment: CDR1 LGHNA and CDR2 YSLEER. The ends lost 0 bases at V and 4 bases at J; junction bases unmatched: 9. This CDR3 comprises 17 residues.

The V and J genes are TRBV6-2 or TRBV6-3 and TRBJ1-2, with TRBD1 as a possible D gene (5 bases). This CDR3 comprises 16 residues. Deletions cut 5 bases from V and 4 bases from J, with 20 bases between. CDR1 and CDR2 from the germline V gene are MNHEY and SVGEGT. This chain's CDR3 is CASSGRGRGEFYGYTF. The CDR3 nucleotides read TGTGCCAGCAGTGGCCGAGGGAGGGGTGAATTCTATGGCTACACCTTC.

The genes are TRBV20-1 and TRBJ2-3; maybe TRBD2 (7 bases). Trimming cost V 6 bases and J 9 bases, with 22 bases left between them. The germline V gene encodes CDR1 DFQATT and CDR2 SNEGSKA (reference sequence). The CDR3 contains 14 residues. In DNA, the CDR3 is TGCAGTGCGGGGGGGGGCCAGACTGGTTCAACGCAGTATTTT. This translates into CSAGGGQTGSTQYF.

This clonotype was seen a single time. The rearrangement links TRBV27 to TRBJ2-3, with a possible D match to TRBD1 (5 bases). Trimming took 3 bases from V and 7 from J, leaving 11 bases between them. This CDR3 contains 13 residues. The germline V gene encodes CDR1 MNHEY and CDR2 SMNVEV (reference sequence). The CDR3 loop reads CASSLGQTYTQYF. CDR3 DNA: TGTGCCAGCAGTTTGGGGCAGACCTATACGCAGTATTTT.

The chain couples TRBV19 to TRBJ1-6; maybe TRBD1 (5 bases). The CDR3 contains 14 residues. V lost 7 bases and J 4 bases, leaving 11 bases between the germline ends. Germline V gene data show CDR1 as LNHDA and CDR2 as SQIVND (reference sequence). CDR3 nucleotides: TGTGCCAGTACCATGGGACGGTATAATTCACCCCTCCACTTT. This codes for CASTMGRYNSPLHF.

The CDR3: CASSFWPRANVLTF. CDR3 in DNA: TGTGCCAGCAGTTTTTGGCCTAGGGCCAACGTCCTGACTTTC. This chain joins TRBV27 and TRBJ2-6; D is undetermined. This CDR3 has 14 amino acids. Trimming left V 3 bases short and J 5 bases short, with 8 bases between. Germline CDR1 MNHEY, CDR2 SMNVEV (reference sequence).

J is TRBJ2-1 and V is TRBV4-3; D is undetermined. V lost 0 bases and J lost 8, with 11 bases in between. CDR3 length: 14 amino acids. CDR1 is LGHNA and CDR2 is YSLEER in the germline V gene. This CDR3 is CASSQELSPHEQFF. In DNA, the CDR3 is TGCGCCAGCAGCCAAGAATTGTCCCCTCATGAGCAGTTCTTC.

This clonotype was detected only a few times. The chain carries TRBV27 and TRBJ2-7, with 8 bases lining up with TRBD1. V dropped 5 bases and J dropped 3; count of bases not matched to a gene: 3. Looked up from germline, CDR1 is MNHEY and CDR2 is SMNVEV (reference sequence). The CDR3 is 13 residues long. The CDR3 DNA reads TGTGCCAGCAGTAAACAGGGGGGCTACGAGCAGTACTTC. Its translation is CASSKQGGYEQYF.

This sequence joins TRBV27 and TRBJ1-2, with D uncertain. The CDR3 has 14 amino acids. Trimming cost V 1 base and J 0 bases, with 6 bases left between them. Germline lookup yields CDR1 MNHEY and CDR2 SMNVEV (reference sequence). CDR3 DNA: TGTGCCAGCAGTTTATTGGGGACTAACTATGGCTACACCTTC. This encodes CASSLLGTNYGYTF.

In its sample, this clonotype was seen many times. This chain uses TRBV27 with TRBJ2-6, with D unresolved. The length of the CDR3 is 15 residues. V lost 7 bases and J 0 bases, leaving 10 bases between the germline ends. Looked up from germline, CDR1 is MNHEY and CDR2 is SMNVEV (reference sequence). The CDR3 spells CASTKYSSGANVLTF. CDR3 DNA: TGTGCCAGCACCAAGTATTCCTCTGGGGCCAACGTCCTGACTTTC.

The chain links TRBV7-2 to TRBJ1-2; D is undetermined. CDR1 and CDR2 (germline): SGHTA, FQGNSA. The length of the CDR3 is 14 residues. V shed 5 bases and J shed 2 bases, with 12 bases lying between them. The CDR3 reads CASSVDVGNYGYTF. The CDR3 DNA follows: TGTGCCAGCAGCGTAGATGTGGGGAACTATGGCTACACCTTC.

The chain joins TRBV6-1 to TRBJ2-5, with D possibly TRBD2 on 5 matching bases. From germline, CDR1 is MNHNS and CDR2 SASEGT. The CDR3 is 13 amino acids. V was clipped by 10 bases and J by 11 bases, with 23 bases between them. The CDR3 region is CATRRTGYNEQYF. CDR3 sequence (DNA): TGTGCCACAAGACGGACTGGATACAATGAGCAGTACTTC.

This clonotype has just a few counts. CDR3 nucleotides: TGCGCCAGCAGCCCTCGCGGCGGGGGGTTGGATGAGCAGTTCTTC. This codes for CASSPRGGGLDEQFF. The chain is built from TRBV5-1 and TRBJ2-1, with 8 bases lining up with TRBD2. The CDR3 is made up of 15 amino acids. Trimming cost V 4 bases and J 8 bases; bases outside gene matches: 11. Germline V lookup: CDR1 SGHRS, CDR2 YFSETQ.

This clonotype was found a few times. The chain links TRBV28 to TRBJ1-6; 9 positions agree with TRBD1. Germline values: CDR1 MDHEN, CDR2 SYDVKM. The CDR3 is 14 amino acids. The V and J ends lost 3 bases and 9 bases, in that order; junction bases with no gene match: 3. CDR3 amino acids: CASSFDRGFSPLHF. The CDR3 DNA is TGTGCCAGCAGTTTTGACAGGGGGTTTTCACCCCTCCACTTT.

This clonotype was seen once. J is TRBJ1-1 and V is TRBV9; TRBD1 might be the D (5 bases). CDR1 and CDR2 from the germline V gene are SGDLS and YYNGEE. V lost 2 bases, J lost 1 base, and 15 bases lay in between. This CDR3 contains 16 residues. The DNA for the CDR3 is TGTGCCAGCAGCGTGGGGATGGGTACAGGGAACACTGAAGCTTTCTTT. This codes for CASSVGMGTGNTEAFF.

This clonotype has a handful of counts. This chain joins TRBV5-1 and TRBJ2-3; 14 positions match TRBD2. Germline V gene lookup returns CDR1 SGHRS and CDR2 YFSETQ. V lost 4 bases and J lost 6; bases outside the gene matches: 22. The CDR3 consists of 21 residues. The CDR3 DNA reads TGCGCCAGCAGCCCACCCCTCGGGACTAGCGGGGGAGATATCAAGGGTGATACGCAGTATTTT. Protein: CASSPPLGTSGGDIKGDTQYF.

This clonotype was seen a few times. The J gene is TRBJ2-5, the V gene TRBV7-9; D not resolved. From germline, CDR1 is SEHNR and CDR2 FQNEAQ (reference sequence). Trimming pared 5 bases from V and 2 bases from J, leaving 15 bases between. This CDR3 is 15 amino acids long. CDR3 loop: CASSQLNEPQETQYF. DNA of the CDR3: TGTGCCAGCAGCCAACTAAATGAACCGCAAGAGACCCAGTACTTC. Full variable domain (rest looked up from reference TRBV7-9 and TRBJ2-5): DTGVSQNPRHKITKRGQNVTFRCDPISEHNRLYWYRQTLGQGPEFLTYFQNEAQLEKSRLLSDRFSAERPKGSFSTLEIQRTEQGDSAMYLCASSQLNEPQETQYFGPGTRLLVL.

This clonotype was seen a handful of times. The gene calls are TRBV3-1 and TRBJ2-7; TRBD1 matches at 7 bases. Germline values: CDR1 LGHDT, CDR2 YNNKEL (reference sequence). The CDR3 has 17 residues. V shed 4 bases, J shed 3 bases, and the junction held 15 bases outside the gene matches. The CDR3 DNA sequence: TGTGCCAGCAGCCCTCCCCACAGGGGCCGCACCCACTACGAGCAGTACTTC. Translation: CASSPPHRGRTHYEQYF.

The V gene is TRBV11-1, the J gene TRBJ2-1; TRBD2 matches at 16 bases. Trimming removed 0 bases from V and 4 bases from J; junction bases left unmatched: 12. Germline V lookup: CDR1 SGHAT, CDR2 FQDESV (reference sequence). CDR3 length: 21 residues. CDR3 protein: CASSLASAGLAGGPPYNEQFF. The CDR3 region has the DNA TGTGCCAGCAGCTTAGCCTCCGCGGGACTAGCGGGAGGGCCTCCGTACAATGAGCAGTTCTTC.

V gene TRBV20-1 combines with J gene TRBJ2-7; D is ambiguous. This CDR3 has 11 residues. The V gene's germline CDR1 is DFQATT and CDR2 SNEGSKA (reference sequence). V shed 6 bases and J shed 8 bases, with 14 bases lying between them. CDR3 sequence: CSARTLMQQYF. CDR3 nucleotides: TGCAGTGCACGGACCCTTATGCAGCAGTACTTC.

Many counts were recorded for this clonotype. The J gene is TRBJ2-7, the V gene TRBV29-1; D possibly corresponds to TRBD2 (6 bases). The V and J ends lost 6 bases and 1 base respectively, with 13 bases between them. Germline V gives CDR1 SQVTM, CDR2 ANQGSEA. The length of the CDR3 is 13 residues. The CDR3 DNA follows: TGCAGCGTCGTCGTAGCGGTATCCTACGAGCAGTACTTC. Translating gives CSVVVAVSYEQYF.

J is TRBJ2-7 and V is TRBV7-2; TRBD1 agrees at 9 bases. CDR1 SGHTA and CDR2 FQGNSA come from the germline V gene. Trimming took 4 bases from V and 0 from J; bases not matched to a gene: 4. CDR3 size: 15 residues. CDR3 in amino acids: CASSSLDRGSYEQYF. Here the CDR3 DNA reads TGTGCCAGCAGCTCGCTGGACAGGGGCTCCTACGAGCAGTACTTC.

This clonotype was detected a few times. The CDR3 here is CASSGLAGGMWQETQYF. CDR3 DNA sequence: TGCGCCAGCAGCGGACTAGCGGGGGGGATGTGGCAAGAGACCCAGTACTTC. The chain employs TRBV4-1 and TRBJ2-5; TRBD2 matches 15 bases. The CDR3 extends over 17 amino acids. The trim removed 5 bases at V and 2 bases at J, leaving 6 bases unmatched. Looked up from germline, CDR1 is MGHRA and CDR2 is YSYEKL.

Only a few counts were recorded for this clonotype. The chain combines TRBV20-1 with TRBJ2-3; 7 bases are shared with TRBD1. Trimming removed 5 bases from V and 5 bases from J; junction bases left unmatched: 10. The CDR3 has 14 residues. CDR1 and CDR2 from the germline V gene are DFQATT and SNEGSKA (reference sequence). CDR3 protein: CSAPTWDRQDTQYF. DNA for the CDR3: TGCAGTGCTCCCACCTGGGACAGACAAGATACGCAGTATTTT.

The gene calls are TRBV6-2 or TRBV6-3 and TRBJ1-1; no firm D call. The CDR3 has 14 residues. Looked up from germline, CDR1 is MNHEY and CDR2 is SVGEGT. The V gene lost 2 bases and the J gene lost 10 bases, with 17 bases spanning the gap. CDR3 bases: TGTGCCAGCAGTTACGGCAAGTGGGATTCGGTAGCTTTCTTT. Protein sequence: CASSYGKWDSVAFF.

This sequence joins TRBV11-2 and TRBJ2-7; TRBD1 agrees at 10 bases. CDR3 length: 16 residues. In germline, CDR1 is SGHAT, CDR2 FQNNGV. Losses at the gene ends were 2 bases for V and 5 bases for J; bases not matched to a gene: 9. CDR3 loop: CASSLTRQGAGHEQYF. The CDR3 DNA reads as TGTGCCAGCAGCTTAACACGACAGGGGGCGGGCCACGAGCAGTACTTC.

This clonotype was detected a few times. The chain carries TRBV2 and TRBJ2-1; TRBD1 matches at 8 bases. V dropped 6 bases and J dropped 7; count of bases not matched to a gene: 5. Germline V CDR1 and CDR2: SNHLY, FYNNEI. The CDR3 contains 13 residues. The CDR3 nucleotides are TGTGCCAGCAGACCGGACAGGGAGAATGAGCAGTTCTTC. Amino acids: CASRPDRENEQFF.

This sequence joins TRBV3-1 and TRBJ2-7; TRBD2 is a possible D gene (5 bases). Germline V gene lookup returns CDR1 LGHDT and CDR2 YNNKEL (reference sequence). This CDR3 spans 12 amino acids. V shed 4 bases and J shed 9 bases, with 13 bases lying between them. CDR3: CASSLGPEGQYF. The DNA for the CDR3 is TGTGCCAGCAGCCTCGGACCCGAGGGGCAGTACTTC.

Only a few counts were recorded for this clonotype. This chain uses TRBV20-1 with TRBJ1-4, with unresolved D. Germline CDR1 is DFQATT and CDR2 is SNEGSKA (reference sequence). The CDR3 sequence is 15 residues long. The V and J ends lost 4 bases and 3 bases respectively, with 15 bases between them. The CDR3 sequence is CSANGPADSNEKLFF. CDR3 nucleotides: TGCAGTGCTAACGGTCCGGCAGACTCTAATGAAAAACTGTTTTTT.

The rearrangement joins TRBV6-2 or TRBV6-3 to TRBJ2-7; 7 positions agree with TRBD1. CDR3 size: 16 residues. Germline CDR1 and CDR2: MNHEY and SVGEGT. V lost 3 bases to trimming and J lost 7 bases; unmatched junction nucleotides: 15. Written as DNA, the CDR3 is TGTGCCAGCAGTTATGACAGGGACCCCCCCTACAATGAGCAGTACTTC. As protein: CASSYDRDPPYNEQYF.

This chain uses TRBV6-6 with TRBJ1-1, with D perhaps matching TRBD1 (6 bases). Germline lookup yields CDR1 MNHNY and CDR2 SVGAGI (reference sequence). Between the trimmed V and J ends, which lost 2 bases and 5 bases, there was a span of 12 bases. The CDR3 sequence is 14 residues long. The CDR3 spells CASSYGNRETEAFF. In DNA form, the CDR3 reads TGTGCCAGCAGTTACGGGAACAGGGAGACTGAAGCTTTCTTT.